This T cell receptor beta chain was sequenced for a study of blood T cell repertoires in COVID-19. Study-level background: Spain, Italy and the United States supplied samples that represented acute and convalescent COVID-19. The analysed material was cDNA or gDNA that came from T cells, B-cell-depleted T cells, or PBMCs.

Germline loops: CDR1 SGHKS, CDR2 YYEKEE (reference sequence). V was clipped by 3 bases and J by 5 bases, with 18 bases between them. The CDR3 runs to 16 residues. The method was immunoSEQ multiplex PCR; TCRdb's version includes in-frame clones alone and lacks a portion of them. This table holds roughly 86,000 clones, around 81% found once. Material: peripheral blood. This clonotype was sampled from a man aged 55 to 70 with acute or convalescent COVID-19. J is TRBJ2-1 and V is TRBV5-5, with D tentatively TRBD1 (7 bases). In DNA form, the CDR3 reads TGTGCCAGCAGCTCCGCGGGGACAGTTCTTCACAATGAGCAGTTCTTC. Amino acid sequence: CASSSAGTVLHNEQFF.